The table lists the clone carrying this TCR beta chain with many counts. With 10-nucleotide random UMIs, 5'RACE was used to make the cDNA. Over 160 million TCR-beta sequences from 15-18 subjects were obtained in each sequencing run. MiXCR, applied by TCRdb to the 5' RACE reads, yields one record per CDR3 protein. The sample records tens of thousands of distinct CDR3 sequences, 12% to 15% being singletons. Trimming removed 5 bases from V and 8 bases from J; junction bases left unmatched: 9. The CDR3 is 15 amino acids. This specimen belongs to a study of neurological immune-mediated disorders. The sequence was obtained from a woman aged 50 to 60 with HTLV-1-associated myelopathy (HAM/TSP). The gene calls are TRBV12-3 or TRBV12-4 and TRBJ2-4, with 10 bases aligning to TRBD1. Sequencing input: PBMCs. CDR3 protein: CASSLRTGGMDIQYF. The CDR3 bases are TGTGCCAGCAGTCTCCGGACAGGGGGTATGGACATTCAGTACTTC.